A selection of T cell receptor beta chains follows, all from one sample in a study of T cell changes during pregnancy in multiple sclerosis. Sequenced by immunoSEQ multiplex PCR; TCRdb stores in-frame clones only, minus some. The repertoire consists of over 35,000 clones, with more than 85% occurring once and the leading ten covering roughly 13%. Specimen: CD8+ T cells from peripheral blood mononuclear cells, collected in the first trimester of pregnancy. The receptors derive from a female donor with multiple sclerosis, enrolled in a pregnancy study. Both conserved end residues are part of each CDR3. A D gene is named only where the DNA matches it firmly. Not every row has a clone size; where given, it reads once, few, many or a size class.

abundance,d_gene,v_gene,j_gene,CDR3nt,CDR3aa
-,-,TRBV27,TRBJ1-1,TGTGCCAGCAGTTTTGGGGGAGGGTTGGGAACTGAAGCTTTCTTT,CASSFGGGLGTEAFF
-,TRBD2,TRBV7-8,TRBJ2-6,TGTGCCAGCAGCTTTTTTGGGATCCTAGCGGGGGGCTCTGGGGCCAACGTCCTGACTTTC,CASSFFGILAGGSGANVLTF
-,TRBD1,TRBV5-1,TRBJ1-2,TGCGCCAGCAGCACCAGGGGGGACAGGGGAGGAAACACCTTC,CASSTRGDRGGNTF
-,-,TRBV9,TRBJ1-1,TGTGCCAGCAGCTACCGGGCGGGGGACACTGAAGCTTTCTTT,CASSYRAGDTEAFF
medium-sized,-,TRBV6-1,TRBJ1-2,TGTGCCAGCAGTAGTCGCCAGAACTATGGCTACACCTTC,CASSSRQNYGYTF
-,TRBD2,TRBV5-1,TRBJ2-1,TGCGCCAGCAGCAAACCGGGGGGGCCCAGCTTTGAGCAGTTCTTC,CASSKPGGPSFEQFF
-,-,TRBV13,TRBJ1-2,TGTGCCAGCAGCTCCGCAGACAGCCCTAACTATGGCTACACCTTC,CASSSADSPNYGYTF
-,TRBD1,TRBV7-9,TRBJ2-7,TGTGCCAGCAGCACCCCAGGGGGGGACAGGGGCTACGAGCAGTACTTC,CASSTPGGDRGYEQYF
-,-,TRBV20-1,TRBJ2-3,TGCAGTGCCAACAGGGCCGATACGCAGTATTTT,CSANRADTQYF
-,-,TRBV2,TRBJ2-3,TGTGCCAGCCCAGAGCTGACTCGCCCAGATACGCAGTATTTT,CASPELTRPDTQYF
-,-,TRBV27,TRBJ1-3,TGTGCCAGCAGTTTATCAGGGAGCTCTGGAAACACCATATATTTT,CASSLSGSSGNTIYF
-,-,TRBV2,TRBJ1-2,TGTGCCAGCAGTGAAGCCGTCCCCGGGGATGGCTACACCTTC,CASSEAVPGDGYTF
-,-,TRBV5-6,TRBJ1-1,TGTGCCAGCAGCTACTTAATTGAAGCTTTCTTT,CASSYLIEAFF
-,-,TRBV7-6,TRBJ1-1,TGTGCCAGCAGCTTGTCCTGGAACACTGAAGCTTTCTTT,CASSLSWNTEAFF
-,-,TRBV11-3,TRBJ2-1,TGTGCCAGCAGCTTAGATCACCCAGGAGAGCAGTTCTTC,CASSLDHPGEQFF
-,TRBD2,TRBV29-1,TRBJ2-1,TGCAGCGTCGGGGGGGACGACTACAATGAGCAGTTCTTC,CSVGGDDYNEQFF
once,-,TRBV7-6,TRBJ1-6,TGTGCCAGCAGCTTAGGTCTAACCTATAATTCACCCCTCCACTTT,CASSLGLTYNSPLHF
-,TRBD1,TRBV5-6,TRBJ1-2,TGTGCCAGCAGCCCTGGGACAGGGGGCTTCTATGGCTACACCTTC,CASSPGTGGFYGYTF
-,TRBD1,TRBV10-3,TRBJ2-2,TGTGCCATCGGGGACAGCCCCGCGAACACCGGGGAGCTGTTTTTT,CAIGDSPANTGELFF
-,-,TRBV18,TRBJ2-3,TGTGCCAGCTCACCGATAGACAGGTCCACAGATACGCAGTATTTT,CASSPIDRSTDTQYF
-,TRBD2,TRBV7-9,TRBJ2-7,TGTGCCAGCAGCTCCCCCCCCGGGACGGGAGGCGAGCAGTACTTC,CASSSPPGTGGEQYF
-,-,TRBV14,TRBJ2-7,TGTGCCAGCAGACGGTCGGCAGGGTCGTACGAGCAGTACTTC,CASRRSAGSYEQYF
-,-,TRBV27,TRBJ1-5,TGTGCCAGCAGTTTTGAGGCCGGTCTGGGTCAGCCCCAGCATTTT,CASSFEAGLGQPQHF
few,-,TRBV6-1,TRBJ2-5,TGTGCCAGCAGTGAGCGACAGGACGGGAAGACCCAGTACTTC,CASSERQDGKTQYF
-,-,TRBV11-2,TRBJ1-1,TGTGCCAGCAGCCCGGGGGGGTCGTTGCACACTGAAGCTTTCTTT,CASSPGGSLHTEAFF
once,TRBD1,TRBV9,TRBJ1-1,TGTGCCAGCAGCGCGGACAGGGTCGGCACTGAAGCTTTCTTT,CASSADRVGTEAFF
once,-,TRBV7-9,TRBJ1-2,TGTGCCAGCAGCCTCACAGCTAACTATGGCTACACCTTC,CASSLTANYGYTF
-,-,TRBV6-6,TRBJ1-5,TGTGCCAGCAGTTATATCTTAAATCAGCCCCAGCATTTT,CASSYILNQPQHF
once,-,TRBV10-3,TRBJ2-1,TGTGCCATCAGTGAGTCTCGCGGGACGCCTAAAGACAATGAGCAGTTCTTC,CAISESRGTPKDNEQFF
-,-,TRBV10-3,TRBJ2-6,TGTGCCATCAGTGAGTCACTTGGGGCCAACGTCCTGACTTTC,CAISESLGANVLTF
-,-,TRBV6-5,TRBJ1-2,TGTGCCACCGGAACCATGAGCGTGGGTGGCTACACCTTC,CATGTMSVGGYTF
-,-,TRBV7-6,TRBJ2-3,TGTGCCAGCAGCTTAAGTCTAGCCTCGACAGATACGCAGTATTTT,CASSLSLASTDTQYF
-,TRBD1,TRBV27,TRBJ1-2,TGTGCCAGCAGTTGGACAGGGGGCGGATATGGCTACACCTTC,CASSWTGGGYGYTF
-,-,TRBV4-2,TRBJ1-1,TGTGCCAGCAGCCAAATGGGAGGCGAAGCTTTCTTT,CASSQMGGEAFF
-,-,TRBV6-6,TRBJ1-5,TGTGCCAGCAGTTACTCCCCACAGATCAGCAATCAGCCCCAGCATTTT,CASSYSPQISNQPQHF
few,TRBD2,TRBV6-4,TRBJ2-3,TGTGCCAGCAGTGACCATAGCGGGGGAGACACAGATACGCAGTATTTT,CASSDHSGGDTDTQYF
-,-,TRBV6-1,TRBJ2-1,TGTGCCAGCATCCCCACTCGTCGGGACTACAATGAGCAGTTCTTC,CASIPTRRDYNEQFF
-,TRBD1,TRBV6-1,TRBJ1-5,TGTGCCAGCAGCCCTCAGGAGGGGGCTGGTCAGCCCCAGCATTTT,CASSPQEGAGQPQHF
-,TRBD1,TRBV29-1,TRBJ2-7,TGCAGCGCCGGGGACAGATCAAACTCCTACGAGCAGTACTTC,CSAGDRSNSYEQYF
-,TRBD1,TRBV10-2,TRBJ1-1,TGCGCCAGCAGTGGTGACAGGGTATCTGAAGCTTTCTTT,CASSGDRVSEAFF
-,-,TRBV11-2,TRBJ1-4,TGTGCCAGCAGCTTTGGAGGGGCGGCGGAAAAACTGTTTTTT,CASSFGGAAEKLFF
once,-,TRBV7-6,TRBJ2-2,TGTGCCAGCAGTGGGGAGACCGGGGAGCTGTTTTTT,CASSGETGELFF
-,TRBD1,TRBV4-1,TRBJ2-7,TGCGCCAGCAGCCAATCGGGACAGCCTTTCACCTACGAGCAGTACTTC,CASSQSGQPFTYEQYF
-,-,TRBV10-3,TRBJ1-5,TGTGCCATCCACAGGGACCAGGGACCCTCATGGAGCAATCAGCCCCAGCATTTT,CAIHRDQGPSWSNQPQHF
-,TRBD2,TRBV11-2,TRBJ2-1,TGTGCCAGCAGCTATAGCGGGGGGGCCAATGAGCAGTTCTTC,CASSYSGGANEQFF
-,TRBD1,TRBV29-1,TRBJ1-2,TGCAGCGTTGAATTACAGGACAGGGCGAGGGCTAACTATGGCTACACCTTC,CSVELQDRARANYGYTF
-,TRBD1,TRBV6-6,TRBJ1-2,TGTGCCAGCAGTTACTCCGGGACAGGGATTGGCTACACCTTC,CASSYSGTGIGYTF